The present TCR beta chain was sequenced within a study of CXCR3-negative and CXCR3-positive naive CD8 T cells. As for this clonotype: Its antigen is not identified.

UMI-labeled TRB cDNA libraries were prepared by 5' RACE. TCRdb reanalyzed the 5' RACE reads and collapses them to one entry per CDR3 protein, without DNA. Its clone listing holds over 55,000 distinct CDR3 sequences. In germline, CDR1 is DFQATT, CDR2 SNEGSKA (reference sequence). This CDR3 has 15 amino acids. The authors gated naive CD8+ T cells as CD45RO-CCR7+CD27+CD95-. Whole-study results and caveats: For CXCR3-positive naive cells, TRB CDR3s were more hydrophobic than those of CXCR3-negative naive cells. Diversity was high in both naive subsets and much lower in memory cells.

The source is a human donor in good health. Some clones in this sample may be carry-over from other donors' samples. The rearrangement links TRBV20-1 to TRBJ1-2. The material sequenced was naive CXCR3+ CD8+ T cells from blood. The subset was: CD45RO-CCR7+CD27+CD95- naive CD8+ T cells expressing CXCR3 (TNR3+). The CDR3 here is CSARGLSSTNYGYTF.